This TCR beta chain was recorded in a study of resident and recirculating memory T cells in vitiligo. Study-level results: TCR sequences were not conserved across biopsy sites or patients. Vitiligo lesions lacked a unique dominant clone, and clonality varied.

With V trimmed by 1 base and J by 0 bases, 8 bases remained unmatched. The CDR3 runs to 18 residues. Germline CDR1 is SGHTA and CDR2 is FQGNSA. TCRdb's table, derived via immunoSEQ multiplex PCR, lists solely in-frame clones and lacks some. The repertoire holds some 70,000 clones, 90% to 95% seen once, with 4% to 5.5% in the top ten. A note on this clone: The antigen is not known.

The chain carries TRBV7-2 and TRBJ2-3; 9 bases line up with TRBD2. The sample taken for sequencing was blood. This receptor was obtained from a male donor with vitiligo. The CDR3: CASSLGAGGPPSTDTQYF. In DNA form, the CDR3 reads TGTGCCAGCAGCTTAGGAGCGGGGGGACCACCTAGCACAGATACGCAGTATTTT.